The clone carrying this T cell receptor (beta chain) was counted between two and nine times. What it binds is not known. The sample originates from a study of T-cell reconstitution after alpha-beta-depleted transplantation in children. TCRbeta library preparation incorporated unique molecular identifiers. TCRdb analysed the PCR reads with MiXCR anew, one entry per CDR3 protein. Among some 440,000 distinct CDR3 sequences, 16% were seen once, and the ten largest hold roughly 27%. Study findings and constraints: At the one-year point after transplant, T-cell counts and TCRbeta diversity were found to come mostly from T cells that had been newly produced. Recipient T cells and thymic progenitors that survived were the source of the high TCRbeta diversity seen at day 60 in some patients. The study reportedly traced alpha-beta T cells about two months after transplant to several hundred expanded graft clones.

CDR3 length equals 12 residues. Trimming took 3 bases from V and 6 from J, leaving 9 bases between them. CDR1 and CDR2 from the germline V gene are KGHSH and LQKENI. Sample: PBMCs, mostly from graft donor cells, taken 360 days after TCRalphabeta/CD19-depleted stem cell transplant. The chain has TRBV18 and TRBJ2-7; either TRBD1 or TRBD2 may supply D (5 bases each). The sequence derives from a boy younger than two who had a stem cell transplant for Wiskott-Aldrich syndrome, so the T cells may come from the graft donor. The CDR3: CASSPGTSEQYF. CDR3 sequence (DNA): TGTGCCAGCTCACCTGGGACCTCCGAGCAGTACTTC.